This TCR beta chain was identified in a study of Graves' ophthalmopathy and Graves' hyperthyroidism. Investigators amplified TCR beta CDR3 regions from RNA transcripts. The first round was an RT-PCR with HTBI primers, and the second round was a multiplex PCR. TCRdb recomputed calls from the multiplex PCR reads with MiXCR, one row per CDR3 protein. This sample carries some 350,000 distinct CDR3 sequences, roughly a sixth of them seen once, and the ten largest clones take roughly 2.4%. This clonotype was counted ten times or more. The CDR3 length is 13 residues. Germline V lookup: CDR1 MNHEY, CDR2 SMNVEV (reference sequence). With 7 bases clipped from V and 8 bases from J, the junction kept 10 bases outside the gene matches.

The V and J genes are TRBV27 and TRBJ1-2, with 7 bases identical to TRBD1. The sample comprised peripheral blood. The TCR sequence derives from an adult woman with stable Graves' hyperthyroidism. The CDR3 coding sequence is TGTGCCAGCAAGAACAGGGGAAAAGAAGGCTACACCTTC. It is translated as CASKNRGKEGYTF.